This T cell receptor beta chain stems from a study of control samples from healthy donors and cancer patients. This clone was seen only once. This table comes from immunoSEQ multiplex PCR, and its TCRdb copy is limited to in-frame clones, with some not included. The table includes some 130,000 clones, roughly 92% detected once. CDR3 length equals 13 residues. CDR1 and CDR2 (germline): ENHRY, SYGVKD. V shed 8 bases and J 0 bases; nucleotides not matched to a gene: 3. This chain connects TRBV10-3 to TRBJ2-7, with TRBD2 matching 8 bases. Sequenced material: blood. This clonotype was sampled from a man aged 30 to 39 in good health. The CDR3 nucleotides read TGTGCCATCTCCCGGGAGGGCTCCTACGAGCAGTACTTC. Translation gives CAISREGSYEQYF.